The 2 T cell receptor beta chains reported below all come from one sample, sequenced in a study of blood T cell repertoires in COVID-19 (dated by TCRdb to 2020 to 2021). Library creation used the immunoSEQ multiplex PCR assay. Not all clones reach the TCRdb copy of this immuneACCESS table, which keeps in-frame sequences only. Checked studies attribute under half of the gap to unresolved V genes and leave the rest unexplained. A total of about 250,000 clones appear in this sample, more than 70% of them only once. The top ten clones comprise 5% to 6.5% of the sample. The sample was peripheral blood. Receptors originate from a woman in her 30s with COVID-19, enrolled during active disease.

V is TRBV14 and J is TRBJ2-3, with a weak D call TRBD2 (6 bases). The CDR3 is 14 amino acids. V was shortened by 5 bases and J by 8 bases, with 17 bases between the two germline ends. The germline V gene has CDR1 SGHDN and CDR2 FVKESK. The CDR3 nucleotides read TGTGCCAGCAGCGTTTCCGCGGGGTCGGTTACGCAGTATTTT. It encodes CASSVSAGSVTQYF.

V usage is TRBV6-5 and J usage is TRBJ1-4; D unclear. This CDR3 region has 13 residues. The V and J ends lost 6 bases and 4 bases respectively, with 9 bases between them. CDR1 and CDR2 (germline): MNHEY, SVGAGI. The CDR3 nucleotides are TGTGCCAGCAGGGGCCTCAATAATGAAAAACTGTTTTTT. Translating gives CASRGLNNEKLFF.